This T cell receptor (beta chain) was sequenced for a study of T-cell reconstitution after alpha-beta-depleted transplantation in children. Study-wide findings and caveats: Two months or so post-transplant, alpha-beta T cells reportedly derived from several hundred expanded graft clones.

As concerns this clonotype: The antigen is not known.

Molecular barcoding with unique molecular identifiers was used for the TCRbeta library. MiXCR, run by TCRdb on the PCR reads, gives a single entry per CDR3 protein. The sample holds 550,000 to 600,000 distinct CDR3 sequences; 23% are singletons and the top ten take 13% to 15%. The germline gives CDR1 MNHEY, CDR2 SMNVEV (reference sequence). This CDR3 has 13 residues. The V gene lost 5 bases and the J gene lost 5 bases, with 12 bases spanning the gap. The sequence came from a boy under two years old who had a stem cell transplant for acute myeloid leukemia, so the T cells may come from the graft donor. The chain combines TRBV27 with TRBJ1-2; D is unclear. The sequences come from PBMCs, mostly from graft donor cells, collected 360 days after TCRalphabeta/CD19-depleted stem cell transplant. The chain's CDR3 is CASSRDGVYGYTF. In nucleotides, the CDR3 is TGTGCCAGCAGTCGCGACGGGGTATATGGCTACACCTTC.